The 18 T cell receptor beta chains given below trace back to one sample, sequenced in a study of post-analysis software for immune sequencing data. These receptors have no known antigen. Study-wide results and limits: Patients had higher frequencies than controls of about five TRBV segments, including TRBV5-6, TRBV5-1 and TRBV20-1.

Unique molecular identifiers were carried by the TCR beta cDNA libraries. From the PCR reads, TCRdb called clonotypes with MiXCR, one entry per CDR3 protein. The sample lists some 690,000 distinct CDR3 sequences, approximately 59% seen once, with 10% to 12% in the top ten. What was sequenced was blood. These receptor sequences come from a girl aged 2 to 10 with multiple sclerosis.

This clonotype was counted between two and nine times. V gene TRBV2 combines with J gene TRBJ1-2; 7 bases are a match to TRBD1. The CDR3 contains 13 residues. V dropped 9 bases and J dropped 4; count of bases not matched to a gene: 8. The germline V gene encodes CDR1 SNHLY and CDR2 FYNNEI. This CDR3 reads CASKTGILYGYTF. CDR3 DNA: TGTGCCAGTAAGACAGGGATCCTCTATGGCTACACCTTC.

The chain couples TRBV10-3 to TRBJ2-3; 7 bases match TRBD1. The CDR3 sequence is 15 residues long. V shed 3 bases, J shed 5 bases, and the junction held 8 bases outside the gene matches. The germline V gene has CDR1 ENHRY and CDR2 SYGVKD. The CDR3 DNA reads as TGTGCCATCAGTGATGGACAGGTCTATGAAGATACGCAGTATTTT. Protein: CAISDGQVYEDTQYF.

This sequence joins TRBV4-1 and TRBJ2-5; a weak D match, TRBD2 (5 bases). Between the trimmed V and J ends, which lost 5 bases and 1 base, there was a span of 17 bases. Germline V CDR1 and CDR2: MGHRA, YSYEKL. The CDR3 totals 16 residues. The CDR3 region is CASSLRSSGSQETQYF. CDR3 DNA: TGCGCCAGCAGCTTGAGGTCCAGTGGGAGCCAAGAGACCCAGTACTTC.

The chain carries TRBV7-6 and TRBJ1-1; no reliable D call. The length of the CDR3 is 13 residues. Trimming left V 0 bases short and J 3 bases short, with 5 bases between. The germline CDR1 and CDR2 sequences are SGHVS and FNYEAQ. In DNA form, the CDR3 reads TGTGCCAGCAGCTTAGCAGAGGACACTGAAGCTTTCTTT. It is translated as CASSLAEDTEAFF.

There are a few counts of this clonotype. V is TRBV29-1 and J is TRBJ2-3; tentative D call: TRBD2 (5 bases). The V end was cut by 2 bases, the J end by 6 bases, with 6 bases between. The CDR3 spans 11 residues. Germline CDR1 reads SQVTM; CDR2 reads ANQGSEA. The DNA of the CDR3 is TGCAGCGTTGAAACGGGGGATACGCAGTATTTT. Protein: CSVETGDTQYF.

The J gene is TRBJ2-1, the V gene TRBV4-3; 7 positions match TRBD2. CDR1 and CDR2 from the germline V gene are LGHNA and YSLEER. The CDR3 is made up of 17 amino acids. The ends lost 0 bases at V and 3 bases at J; junction bases unmatched: 8. The CDR3 loop is CASSQELGLVLYNEQFF. CDR3 nucleotides: TGCGCCAGCAGCCAAGAACTAGGACTAGTTCTCTACAATGAGCAGTTCTTC.

This CDR3 reads CASSRVGTRPDYEQYF. CDR3 sequence (DNA): TGTGCCAGCAGTCGAGTCGGGACTAGACCGGACTACGAGCAGTACTTC. The chain has TRBV2 and TRBJ2-7; 8 nucleotides agree with TRBD2. Per germline, CDR1 SNHLY and CDR2 FYNNEI. The V segment lost 5 bases and the J segment 3 bases; nucleotides outside the gene matches: 12. This CDR3 contains 16 residues.

The chain links TRBV6-5 to TRBJ2-1; perhaps TRBD1 as D (6 bases). Germline V gene data show CDR1 as MNHEY and CDR2 as SVGAGI. CDR3 length: 14 amino acids. The V end lost 0 bases, the J end lost 8 bases, and 11 bases lay between the germline ends. CDR3 in amino acids: CASSYSPGADEQFF. The CDR3 DNA follows: TGTGCCAGCAGTTACTCCCCAGGGGCGGATGAGCAGTTCTTC.

This chain connects TRBV5-1 to TRBJ2-3, with TRBD2 matching over 12 bases. In germline, CDR1 is SGHRS, CDR2 YFSETQ. Germline trimming cut 0 bases from V and 2 bases from J; bases unmatched to any gene: 4. This CDR3 has 17 residues. The CDR3 DNA is TGCGCCAGCAGCTTGGACCTAGCGGGGGGGTTCACAGATACGCAGTATTTT. Residues: CASSLDLAGGFTDTQYF.

The genes are TRBV12-3 or TRBV12-4 and TRBJ1-2; TRBD1 matches 7 bases. Germline trimming cut 5 bases from V and 2 bases from J; bases unmatched to any gene: 5. The CDR3 runs 14 residues. The CDR3 bases are TGTGCCAGCAGTCGACAGGGCGGGAACTATGGCTACACCTTC. The encoded protein is CASSRQGGNYGYTF.

The chain employs TRBV7-2 and TRBJ1-2, with a weak D call TRBD1 (6 bases). CDR3 length: 13 residues. V lost 5 bases and J lost 4, with 11 bases in between. Germline V CDR1 and CDR2: SGHTA, FQGNSA. The DNA for the CDR3 is TGTGCCAGCAGCGCGGAGGGGGGCTATGGCTACACCTTC. It yields the protein CASSAEGGYGYTF.

This clonotype was seen just once. J is TRBJ2-6 and V is TRBV11-2, with 9 bases matching TRBD1. After removal of 5 bases from V and 2 bases from J, the junction contained 4 bases not matched to a gene. There are 16 residues in the CDR3. Germline V lookup: CDR1 SGHAT, CDR2 FQNNGV. This chain's CDR3 is CASSTDRGAGANVLTF. The CDR3 region has the DNA TGTGCCAGCAGCACCGACAGGGGGGCTGGGGCCAACGTCCTGACTTTC.

This rearrangement joins TRBV29-1 to TRBJ2-1; TRBD2 agrees at 9 bases. Germline V gene sequence: CDR1 SQVTM, CDR2 ANQGSEA. V lost 0 bases and J lost 3; bases outside the gene matches: 12. The CDR3 consists of 18 residues. Here the CDR3 reads CSVEDLSGGIYNYNEQFF. DNA for the CDR3: TGCAGCGTTGAAGATCTAAGCGGGGGGATTTATAACTACAATGAGCAGTTCTTC.

This clonotype has just a few counts. This chain links TRBV20-1 with TRBJ1-4, with D tentatively TRBD1 (6 bases). Between the trimmed V and J ends, which lost 6 bases and 8 bases, there was a span of 19 bases. The CDR3 runs 14 residues. Germline CDR1 and CDR2: DFQATT and SNEGSKA (reference sequence). This CDR3 is CSAYPRGAGEKLFF. CDR3 DNA: TGCAGTGCCTACCCGAGGGGGGCTGGGGAAAAACTGTTTTTT.

V usage is TRBV11-2 and J usage is TRBJ2-5; TRBD1 matches at 9 bases. The trim removed 3 bases at V and 5 bases at J, leaving 10 bases unmatched. The CDR3 runs 16 residues. The germline gives CDR1 SGHAT, CDR2 FQNNGV. Written as DNA, the CDR3 is TGTGCCAGCAGCTTGGTGGGACAGGGAGGATTGGAGACCCAGTACTTC. It specifies CASSLVGQGGLETQYF.

V gene TRBV9 combines with J gene TRBJ2-5; D is perhaps TRBD2 (7 bases). CDR3 size: 14 residues. Germline CDR1 and CDR2: SGDLS and YYNGEE. Trimming pared 3 bases from V and 5 bases from J, leaving 14 bases between. CDR3 sequence reads: CASSGGGAMETQYF. The DNA of the CDR3 is TGTGCCAGCAGCGGAGGGGGGGCTATGGAGACCCAGTACTTC. Combining the CDR3 with reference TRBV9 and TRBJ2-5 gives the whole variable domain DSGVTQTPKHLITATGQRVTLRCSPRSGDLSVYWYQQSLDQGLQFLIQYYNGEERAKGNILERFSAQQFPDLHSELNLSSLELGDSALYFCASSGGGAMETQYFGPGTRLLVL.

The V and J genes are TRBV6-2 or TRBV6-3 and TRBJ2-3, with 8 bases aligning to TRBD1. The germline CDR1 and CDR2 sequences are MNHEY and SVGEGT. This CDR3 has 15 amino acids. V was clipped by 6 bases and J by 5 bases; unmatched bases: 10. The CDR3 protein is CASRPNGQGKDTQYF. The CDR3 DNA is TGTGCCAGCAGGCCTAATGGACAGGGAAAAGATACGCAGTATTTT.

The chain couples TRBV4-1 to TRBJ1-1; 8 nucleotides agree with TRBD1. CDR1 and CDR2 (germline): MGHRA, YSYEKL. The V gene end was trimmed by 7 bases and the J gene end by 4 bases; junction bases not matched to a gene: 14. The CDR3 has 16 amino acids. This CDR3 is CASTLGQGAVGTEAFF. DNA of the CDR3: TGCGCCAGCACCCTAGGTCAGGGGGCAGTAGGCACTGAAGCTTTCTTT.